The 13 T cell receptor beta chains reported below all come from one sample, sequenced in a study of CD8 T cells in Susac syndrome (dated by TCRdb to about 2019). Libraries were made using the immunoSEQ multiplex PCR assay. RNA was extracted using the RNeasy kit, and roughly 0.5 to 1 microgram was reverse transcribed with random hexamers. The raw public data were reprocessed by TCRdb itself: fastp quality trimming at Q25, MiXCR clonotype calling, in-frame beta chains only. Identical CDR3 protein sequences are pooled into one entry, listed with their most common genes and DNA. The sample records about 240,000 distinct CDR3 sequences, about 96% of which are singletons. The ten largest account for approximately 0.094% of the sample. The sequenced sample was CD4+ T cells from PBMCs. The receptors were sampled from a human donor with Susac syndrome.

V usage is TRBV5-1 and J usage is TRBJ2-2, with 7 bases that match TRBD2. This CDR3 contains 15 residues. With 2 bases clipped from V and 2 bases from J, the junction kept 3 bases outside the gene matches. Germline V gene lookup returns CDR1 SGHRS and CDR2 YFSETQ. DNA of the CDR3: TGCGCCAGCAGCTTCACTAGCGCAAACACCGGGGAGCTGTTTTTT. Protein sequence: CASSFTSANTGELFF.

The gene calls are TRBV24-1 and TRBJ1-2; 9 bases line up with TRBD1. Trimming removed 5 bases from V and 10 bases from J; junction bases left unmatched: 10. The length of the CDR3 is 14 residues. Germline V CDR1 and CDR2: KGHDR, SFDVKD. CDR3 protein: CATSGHGTGKSYTF. The CDR3 DNA is TGTGCCACCAGTGGCCACGGGACAGGGAAATCCTACACCTTC.

This chain joins TRBV20-1 and TRBJ1-2; 7 nucleotides line up with TRBD1. The ends lost 6 bases at V and 6 bases at J; junction bases unmatched: 16. In germline, CDR1 is DFQATT, CDR2 SNEGSKA (reference sequence). This CDR3 is 15 amino acids long. CDR3 amino acids: CSAPPAGTAGHGYTF. CDR3 nucleotides: TGCAGTGCCCCCCCCGCCGGGACAGCGGGACATGGCTACACCTTC.

Points on this clonotype: Compared with germline, one end of the junction differs, possibly owing to a read error. This chain connects TRBV29-1 to TRBJ2-1, with 8 positions matching TRBD2. The length of the CDR3 is 12 residues. CDR1 is SQVTM and CDR2 is ANQGSEA in the germline V gene. CDR3 in DNA: TGCAGCGTAGAAGCGGGAGCAGCTGAGCAGTTCTTC. Its protein product is CSVEAGAAEQFF.

The genes are TRBV5-1 and TRBJ2-1; 8 nucleotides match TRBD1. Looked up from germline, CDR1 is SGHRS and CDR2 is YFSETQ. The CDR3 sequence is 14 residues long. V dropped 4 bases and J dropped 13; count of bases not matched to a gene: 13. The CDR3 nucleotides read TGCGCCAGCAGCCGACAGGGGACAGAAGAAAATCAGTTCTTC. Its protein product is CASSRQGTEENQFF.

V and J are TRBV18 and TRBJ1-2; TRBD1 matches at 9 bases. CDR3 length: 14 residues. With 2 bases clipped from V and 7 bases from J, the junction kept 5 bases outside the gene matches. CDR1 and CDR2 (germline): KGHSH, LQKENI. Here the CDR3 DNA reads TGTGCCAGCTCACCATCCGGGACAGGGAGTGGCTACACCTTC. Translated, it gives CASSPSGTGSGYTF.

V gene TRBV4-1 combines with J gene TRBJ2-1; D unclear. The CDR3 has 11 amino acids. Trimming removed 6 bases at V and 7 bases at J, with 7 bases between. Germline CDR1 reads MGHRA; CDR2 reads YSYEKL. The CDR3 region is CASRAMNEQFF. CDR3 nucleotide sequence: TGCGCCAGCAGAGCTATGAATGAGCAGTTCTTC.

The chain combines TRBV18 with TRBJ1-5; TRBD1 aligns across 10 bases. V dropped 3 bases and J dropped 5; count of bases not matched to a gene: 4. The CDR3 sequence is 15 residues long. Per germline, CDR1 KGHSH and CDR2 LQKENI. CDR3 in amino acids: CASSPTGTGDQPQHF. CDR3 in DNA: TGTGCCAGCTCACCCACCGGGACAGGGGATCAGCCCCAGCATTTT.

The genes are TRBV7-3 and TRBJ1-2; possible D gene TRBD1, 6 bases. CDR3 length equals 14 residues. Germline V gene data show CDR1 as SGHTA and CDR2 as FQGTGA. Trimming removed 6 bases at V and 4 bases at J, with 15 bases between. The CDR3 region is CASRSQDRLYGYTF. The CDR3, as DNA: TGTGCCAGCAGATCACAGGACAGACTCTATGGCTACACCTTC.

CDR3 nucleotide sequence: TGTGCCAGCAGCCGCACAGGGAATGAGCAGTTCTTC. This codes for CASSRTGNEQFF. This chain connects TRBV6-2 or TRBV6-3 to TRBJ2-1; D possibly corresponds to TRBD1 (6 bases). Germline V gives CDR1 MNHEY, CDR2 SVGEGT. The CDR3 spans 12 residues. Trimming removed 6 bases from V and 7 bases from J, with 10 bases in between.

The chain employs TRBV30 and TRBJ1-3, with D uncertain. V was pared by 0 bases and J by 4 bases, with 16 bases between. Germline CDR1 GTSNPN, CDR2 SVGIG (reference sequence). This CDR3 has 16 residues. In nucleotides, the CDR3 is TGTGCCTGGAGTGTACCCCAATGGGCTTGGGGAAACACCATATATTTT. Translating it yields CAWSVPQWAWGNTIYF.

J is TRBJ1-5 and V is TRBV12-3 or TRBV12-4; maybe TRBD1 (5 bases). The length of the CDR3 is 16 residues. Trimming removed 5 bases from V and 5 bases from J, with 19 bases in between. The CDR3 DNA follows: TGTGCCAGCAGTCAAGGCAGGGCGGACTATCATCAGCCCCAGCATTTT. It encodes CASSQGRADYHQPQHF.

The chain uses TRBV30 and TRBJ1-5, with D possibly TRBD1 on 5 matching bases. CDR1 is GTSNPN and CDR2 is SVGIG in the germline V gene (reference sequence). V gave up 3 bases and J gave up 5 bases, with 11 bases separating them. The CDR3 has 13 amino acids. CDR3 region: CAWSDSSYQPQHF. CDR3 DNA: TGTGCCTGGAGCGACAGCAGCTATCAGCCCCAGCATTTT.